Included here is one T cell receptor beta chain sequence, with context. This entry is derived from a study of blood T cell repertoires in COVID-19. At the level of the study: Material from acute and convalescent COVID-19 was sourced from the United States, Italy and Spain.

Data came from immunoSEQ multiplex PCR; TCRdb stores just in-frame clones and leaves some out. The sample has more than 35,000 clones, more than 75% seen once. CDR3 length: 14 residues. V was cut by 5 bases and J by 0 bases, with 12 bases left in between. Per germline, CDR1 SGHNT and CDR2 YYREEE (reference sequence). The source material was peripheral blood. The sequence was obtained from a human donor in a cohort sampled during active COVID-19. The rearrangement uses TRBV5-4 and TRBJ2-7; a possible D gene is TRBD1 (6 bases). CDR3 loop: CASRRDIDSYEQYF. The CDR3 nucleotides are TGTGCCAGCAGACGGGACATCGACTCCTACGAGCAGTACTTC. The complete variable domain, with remaining parts taken from reference TRBV5-4 and TRBJ2-7, reads ETGVTQSPTHLIKTRGQQVTLRCSSQSGHNTVSWYQQALGQGPQFIFQYYREEENGRGNFPPRFSGLQFPNYSSELNVNALELDDSALYLCASRRDIDSYEQYFGPGTRLTVT.